The source of this T cell receptor beta chain is a study of blood T cell repertoires in COVID-19. Turning to the study itself: The United States, Italy and Spain provided the acute and convalescent COVID-19 samples. PBMCs, B-cell-depleted T cells, or T cells were the source of the cDNA or gDNA that made up the material.

Repertoires were generated with immunoSEQ multiplex PCR, while TCRdb's copy carries only in-frame clones and drops some. The table records about 240,000 clones, roughly four fifths of them present only once. The sequenced material came from peripheral blood. This TCR came from a woman between 55 and 75 years old with active or convalescent COVID-19.

The CDR3 here is CAWGRLAGASETQYF. The CDR3 bases are TGTGCCTGGGGGAGACTAGCGGGGGCTTCAGAGACCCAGTACTTC. The chain employs TRBV30 and TRBJ2-5, with 12 bases matching TRBD2. This CDR3 has 15 residues. Germline CDR1 reads GTSNPN; CDR2 reads SVGIG (reference sequence). J was trimmed by 4 bases and V by 5 bases; bases with no gene match: 8.